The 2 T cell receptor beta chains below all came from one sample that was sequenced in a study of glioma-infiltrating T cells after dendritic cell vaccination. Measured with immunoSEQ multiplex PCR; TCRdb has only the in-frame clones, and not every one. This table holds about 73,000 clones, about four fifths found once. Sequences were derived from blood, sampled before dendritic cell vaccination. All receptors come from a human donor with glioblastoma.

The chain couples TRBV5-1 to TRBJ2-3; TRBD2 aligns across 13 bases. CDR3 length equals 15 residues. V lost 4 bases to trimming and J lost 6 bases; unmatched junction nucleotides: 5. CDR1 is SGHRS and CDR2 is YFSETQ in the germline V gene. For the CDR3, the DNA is TGCGCCAGCAGCATCGGGACTAGCGGGGTTGATACGCAGTATTTT. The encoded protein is CASSIGTSGVDTQYF.

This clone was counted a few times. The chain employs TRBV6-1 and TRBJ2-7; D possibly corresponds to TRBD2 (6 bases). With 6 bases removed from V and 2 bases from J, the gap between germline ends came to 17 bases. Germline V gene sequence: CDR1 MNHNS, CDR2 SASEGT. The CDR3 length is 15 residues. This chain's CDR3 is CASRPGGLTPYEQYF. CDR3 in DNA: TGTGCCAGCAGGCCTGGGGGACTCACTCCCTACGAGCAGTACTTC.